The 31 T cell receptor beta chains given below trace back to one sample, sequenced in a study of cytomegalovirus exposure and HLA in healthy donors. Primers: 60 Vbeta forward and 13 Jbeta reverse. This table comes from immunoSEQ multiplex PCR, and its TCRdb copy is limited to in-frame clones, with some not included. The table has fewer than 120,000 clones, 80% to 85% seen once. The sample was PBMCs. The receptor source for this set is a woman aged 55-70 years in good health and CMV-seropositive.

The genes are TRBV5-1 and TRBJ1-1; TRBD1 matches 8 bases. Germline V gives CDR1 SGHRS, CDR2 YFSETQ. The CDR3 length is 15 residues. The J segment lost 1 base and the V segment lost 7 bases, leaving 9 bases of the junction unmatched. The CDR3 region has the DNA TGCGCCAGCGCGGCGCAGGGGGCGGGGAACACTGAAGCTTTCTTT. This translates into CASAAQGAGNTEAFF. Variable domain in full (rest from reference TRBV5-1 and TRBJ1-1): KAGVTQTPRYLIKTRGQQVTLSCSPISGHRSVSWYQQTPGQGLQFLFEYFSETQRNKGNFPGRFSGRQFSNSRSEMNVSTLELGDSALYLCASAAQGAGNTEAFFGQGTRLTVV.

The chain employs TRBV7-9 and TRBJ1-4; D remains unclear. The CDR3 spans 15 residues. Germline V gene lookup returns CDR1 SEHNR and CDR2 FQNEAQ (reference sequence). V dropped 5 bases and J dropped 5 bases, with 15 bases sitting between them. CDR3: CASSPISGRNEKLFF. The CDR3 DNA follows: TGTGCCAGCAGCCCTATATCCGGGAGAAATGAAAAACTGTTTTTT.

The J gene is TRBJ2-5, the V gene TRBV6-6, with TRBD1 matching over 7 bases. The J call may be incorrect, as the DNA end agrees better with TRBJ2-7. Germline lookup yields CDR1 MNHNY and CDR2 SVGAGI (reference sequence). This CDR3 has 15 residues. The CDR3 region has the DNA TGTGCCAGCAGTTTCGACAGGGCCAATATTTACGAGCAGTACTTC. This gives the protein CASSFDRANIYEQYF.

The rearrangement joins TRBV6-4 to TRBJ2-2, with TRBD2 as a possible D gene (5 bases). The ends were cut back, 8 bases at V and 2 bases at J, with 9 bases in the middle. CDR3 length equals 13 residues. The germline CDR1 and CDR2 sequences are MRHNA and SNTAGT. The CDR3 DNA is TGTGCCAGCTCAGCGGTAAACACCGGGGAGCTGTTTTTT. Amino acids: CASSAVNTGELFF.

The chain uses TRBV10-3 and TRBJ2-1; a weak D match, TRBD2 (6 bases). The V and J ends lost 2 bases and 0 bases respectively, with 8 bases between them. Germline assignment: CDR1 ENHRY and CDR2 SYGVKD. The length of the CDR3 is 15 residues. In nucleotides, the CDR3 is TGTGCCATCAGTGAGCGGGAGAGCTCCTACAATGAGCAGTTCTTC. Its protein is CAISERESSYNEQFF.

J is TRBJ1-1 and V is TRBV18, with unresolved D. Germline V CDR1 and CDR2: KGHSH, LQKENI. V lost 3 bases and J lost 2, with 10 bases in between. This CDR3 has 14 amino acids. The CDR3: CASSPLTGNTEAFF. CDR3 coding DNA: TGTGCCAGCTCACCGCTGACGGGAAACACTGAAGCTTTCTTT.

V gene TRBV29-1 combines with J gene TRBJ1-5; 9 bases fit TRBD1. The germline CDR1 and CDR2 sequences are SQVTM and ANQGSEA. The CDR3 has 14 residues. The V gene end was trimmed by 6 bases and the J gene end by 6 bases; junction bases not matched to a gene: 9. This CDR3 reads CSVADRGVGQPQHF. The CDR3 DNA is TGCAGCGTCGCCGACAGGGGGGTTGGTCAGCCCCAGCATTTT.

The chain is built from TRBV18 and TRBJ2-2; 8 bases agree with TRBD1. The germline V gene encodes CDR1 KGHSH and CDR2 LQKENI. V trimming: 5 bases; J trimming: 4 bases; junction bases outside the gene matches: 6. CDR3 length: 15 residues. The chain's CDR3 is CASSRGQAITGELFF. DNA of the CDR3: TGTGCCAGCTCAAGGGGACAGGCGATCACCGGGGAGCTGTTTTTT.

V usage is TRBV2 and J usage is TRBJ1-1; D call uncertain. The CDR3 is made up of 14 amino acids. The V gene lost 4 bases and the J gene lost 5 bases, with 14 bases spanning the gap. The germline V gene encodes CDR1 SNHLY and CDR2 FYNNEI. This CDR3 is CASSVELLLTEAFF. CDR3 DNA: TGTGCCAGCAGTGTGGAACTATTGCTTACTGAAGCTTTCTTT.

This chain connects TRBV4-1 to TRBJ1-1; no clear D gene. The germline V and J ends were trimmed by 3 bases and 0 bases, with 20 bases remaining between them. The germline gives CDR1 MGHRA, CDR2 YSYEKL. The CDR3 extends over 18 amino acids. CDR3: CASSQTTGSGVLNTEAFF. The CDR3 DNA follows: TGCGCCAGCAGCCAGACGACGGGAAGCGGGGTTCTGAACACTGAAGCTTTCTTT.

The chain uses TRBV15 and TRBJ2-7; 7 bases agree with TRBD2. V trimming: 5 bases; J trimming: 2 bases; junction bases outside the gene matches: 9. Per germline, CDR1 LNHNV and CDR2 YYDKDF (reference sequence). This CDR3 region has 15 residues. The DNA for the CDR3 is TGTGCCACCAGCCGGAGCCCGAGCGGGGCCTACGAGCAGTACTTC. It encodes CATSRSPSGAYEQYF.

The V and J genes are TRBV6-6 and TRBJ2-1; 8 bases are shared with TRBD2. Germline loops: CDR1 MNHNY, CDR2 SVGAGI (reference sequence). The CDR3 spans 15 residues. Losses at the gene ends were 6 bases for V and 3 bases for J; bases not matched to a gene: 7. The CDR3 region is CASSPLAAHYNEQFF. In nucleotides, the CDR3 is TGTGCCAGCAGCCCACTAGCGGCGCACTACAATGAGCAGTTCTTC.

The rearrangement links TRBV5-1 to TRBJ2-5; possibly TRBD2 for D (6 bases). Germline lookup yields CDR1 SGHRS and CDR2 YFSETQ. V was clipped by 2 bases and J by 2 bases, with 10 bases between them. This CDR3 contains 14 residues. CDR3 bases: TGCGCCAGCAGCTTAGGGACTCTACAAGAGACCCAGTACTTC. Translating gives CASSLGTLQETQYF.

The chain combines TRBV4-1 with TRBJ1-2, with TRBD1 matching 8 bases. J gave up 5 bases and V 1 base, and 3 bases lay outside the gene matches. The CDR3 is made up of 14 amino acids. CDR1 is MGHRA, CDR2 YSYEKL, per germline. CDR3 coding DNA: TGCGCCAGCAGCCAAGGTCGACAGGGGTATGGCTACACCTTC. The encoded protein is CASSQGRQGYGYTF.

V usage is TRBV6-1 and J usage is TRBJ2-2; D gene unclear. The CDR3 loop spans 14 amino acids. The germline CDR1 and CDR2 sequences are MNHNS and SASEGT. The ends were cut back, 4 bases at V and 4 bases at J, with 10 bases in the middle. The CDR3 region is CASSGSRSTGELFF. In DNA, the CDR3 is TGTGCCAGCAGTGGCTCACGCAGCACCGGGGAGCTGTTTTTT.

The chain joins TRBV6-1 to TRBJ1-5, with no clear D. V lost 2 bases, J lost 0 bases, and 11 bases lay in between. The CDR3 consists of 16 residues. Germline V lookup: CDR1 MNHNS, CDR2 SASEGT. The CDR3 is CASSEWSRYSNQPQHF. Here the CDR3 DNA reads TGTGCCAGCAGTGAATGGTCCAGATATAGCAATCAGCCCCAGCATTTT.

This clone was found once. The rearrangement links TRBV7-9 to TRBJ2-7; 11 bases are shared with TRBD2. Germline values: CDR1 SEHNR, CDR2 FQNEAQ (reference sequence). This CDR3 spans 16 amino acids. The V segment lost 1 base and the J segment 5 bases; nucleotides outside the gene matches: 7. CDR3 in DNA: TGTGCCAGCAGCTTAGAACTAGCGGGAGTCGCTCACGAGCAGTACTTC. This gives the protein CASSLELAGVAHEQYF. Together with reference TRBV7-9 and TRBJ2-7, the CDR3 gives the full variable domain: DTGVSQNPRHKITKRGQNVTFRCDPISEHNRLYWYRQTLGQGPEFLTYFQNEAQLEKSRLLSDRFSAERPKGSFSTLEIQRTEQGDSAMYLCASSLELAGVAHEQYFGPGTRLTVT.

This chain uses TRBV30 with TRBJ2-1; D unclear. V lost 2 bases to trimming and J lost 6 bases, with 8 bases between them. Germline CDR1 GTSNPN, CDR2 SVGIG (reference sequence). The CDR3 totals 12 residues. The chain's CDR3 is CAWSLQVNEQFF. The CDR3 DNA reads TGTGCCTGGAGTCTGCAGGTCAATGAGCAGTTCTTC.

The chain employs TRBV6-6 and TRBJ1-5; maybe TRBD1 (6 bases). This CDR3 is built from 12 residues. The V and J ends lost 4 bases and 9 bases respectively, with 10 bases between them. CDR1 is MNHNY, CDR2 SVGAGI, per germline (reference sequence). DNA of the CDR3: TGTGCCAGCAGTTTCACAGGGAGGCCCCAGCATTTT. Translating gives CASSFTGRPQHF.

The chain combines TRBV11-2 with TRBJ2-1; a weak D match, TRBD2 (5 bases). The CDR3 loop spans 14 amino acids. V lost 0 bases, J lost 7 bases, and 10 bases lay in between. Germline V gene data show CDR1 as SGHAT and CDR2 as FQNNGV. The CDR3 region has the DNA TGTGCCAGCAGCTTAGATCTAGCCCAGAATGAGCAGTTCTTC. This sequence encodes CASSLDLAQNEQFF.

This rearrangement joins TRBV10-3 to TRBJ2-7; TRBD1 matches 8 bases. The CDR3 has 14 amino acids. Trimming removed 3 bases from V and 6 bases from J; junction bases left unmatched: 7. Germline CDR1 reads ENHRY; CDR2 reads SYGVKD. CDR3 sequence: CAISDTQGAVEQYF. In DNA form, the CDR3 reads TGTGCCATCAGTGATACCCAGGGGGCTGTCGAGCAGTACTTC.

In nucleotides, the CDR3 is TGTGCCAGCAGCTTGGAGCCAAGCGCTAACTATGGCTACACCTTC. This codes for CASSLEPSANYGYTF. J is TRBJ1-2 and V is TRBV5-5, with D unresolved. V lost 0 bases and J lost 0, with 9 bases in between. Looked up from germline, CDR1 is SGHKS and CDR2 is YYEKEE (reference sequence). The CDR3 extends over 15 amino acids.

This clone was counted a single time. CDR3 amino acids: CASSRYSGSSYNEQFF. In DNA form, the CDR3 reads TGTGCCAGCAGCCGGTATAGCGGAAGCTCCTACAATGAGCAGTTCTTC. This rearrangement joins TRBV7-9 to TRBJ2-1; TRBD2 is a possible D gene (6 bases). This CDR3 is 16 amino acids long. The V gene's germline CDR1 is SEHNR and CDR2 FQNEAQ (reference sequence). Trimming removed 5 bases at V and 0 bases at J, with 14 bases between.

J is TRBJ2-5 and V is TRBV29-1; perhaps TRBD1 as D (5 bases). The germline V gene has CDR1 SQVTM and CDR2 ANQGSEA. This CDR3 spans 16 amino acids. Trimming shortened V by 3 bases and J by 2 bases, and 19 bases separated the two germline ends. CDR3 in amino acids: CSVDGSRTNSQETQYF. CDR3 sequence (DNA): TGCAGCGTTGACGGGTCCAGGACAAACTCACAAGAGACCCAGTACTTC. The full variable domain, its missing parts supplied by reference TRBV29-1 and TRBJ2-5, is SAVISQKPSRDICQRGTSLTIQCQVDSQVTMMFWYRQQPGQSLTLIATANQGSEATYESGFVIDKFPISRPNLTFSTLTVSNMSPEDSSIYLCSVDGSRTNSQETQYFGPGTRLLVL.

The chain is built from TRBV15 and TRBJ2-1; D possibly corresponds to TRBD2 (5 bases). The V gene lost 6 bases and the J gene lost 0 bases, with 12 bases spanning the gap. The CDR3 runs 15 residues. Germline-derived CDR1 and CDR2 are LNHNV and YYDKDF (reference sequence). The CDR3 sequence: CATSPGVSSYNEQFF. The CDR3, as DNA: TGTGCCACCAGTCCCGGGGTGAGCTCCTACAATGAGCAGTTCTTC. Supplemented by reference TRBV15 and TRBJ2-1, the full variable domain reads DAMVIQNPRYQVTQFGKPVTLSCSQTLNHNVMYWYQQKSSQAPKLLFHYYDKDFNNEADTPDNFQSRRPNTSFCFLDIRSPGLGDTAMYLCATSPGVSSYNEQFFGPGTRLTVL.

The V call is TRBV29-1, the J call TRBJ2-1; a possible D gene is TRBD2 (5 bases). The germline V and J ends were trimmed by 6 bases and 6 bases, with 15 bases remaining between them. CDR3 length equals 13 residues. The V gene's germline CDR1 is SQVTM and CDR2 ANQGSEA. CDR3 DNA sequence: TGCAGCGTACAACGAACTAGTTTCAATGAGCAGTTCTTC. Translating it yields CSVQRTSFNEQFF.

CDR3: CASLAISTDTQYF. The CDR3, as DNA: TGTGCCAGTCTAGCGATTAGCACAGATACGCAGTATTTT. The chain employs TRBV2 and TRBJ2-3; TRBD2 might be the D (6 bases). The CDR3 runs to 13 residues. Trimming removed 9 bases at V and 0 bases at J, with 10 bases between. In germline, CDR1 is SNHLY, CDR2 FYNNEI.

The chain is built from TRBV7-9 and TRBJ1-3; 7 nucleotides match TRBD1. Germline V gives CDR1 SEHNR, CDR2 FQNEAQ (reference sequence). The V segment lost 5 bases and the J segment 0 bases; nucleotides outside the gene matches: 10. The CDR3 is 17 residues long. The CDR3 DNA follows: TGTGCCAGCAGCCCCACGTCCGGGACAGTCTCTGGAAACACCATATATTTT. Translation: CASSPTSGTVSGNTIYF.

V gene TRBV28 combines with J gene TRBJ2-1; a possible D gene is TRBD2 (5 bases). Trimming left V 8 bases short and J 8 bases short, with 10 bases between. This CDR3 region has 11 residues. Germline CDR1 is MDHEN and CDR2 is SYDVKM. Written as DNA, the CDR3 is TGTGCCAGCCGGGAAAGACATGAGCAGTTCTTC. Translated: CASRERHEQFF.

This chain joins TRBV7-6 and TRBJ2-1, with 11 positions matching TRBD2. The CDR3 contains 13 residues. J lost 8 bases, V lost 10 bases, and 7 bases had no gene match. Germline loops: CDR1 SGHVS, CDR2 FNYEAQ. CDR3 region: CATTSGSGYEQFF. The DNA for the CDR3 is TGTGCCACCACTAGCGGGAGTGGGTATGAGCAGTTCTTC.

This sequence joins TRBV5-4 and TRBJ2-7; the match to TRBD1 covers 7 bases. CDR3 length equals 14 residues. Germline V CDR1 and CDR2: SGHNT, YYREEE (reference sequence). The V segment lost 2 bases and the J segment 1 base; nucleotides outside the gene matches: 3. The CDR3 DNA sequence: TGTGCCAGCAGCTTCCCGGGACAGTCCTACGAGCAGTACTTC. Translated, it gives CASSFPGQSYEQYF.